These T cell receptor beta chains were read from a single sample in a study of Ad26.COV2.S vaccination and SARS-CoV-2 variants. Clones were read by immunoSEQ multiplex PCR, and TCRdb kept only the in-frame ones, dropping some. The sample has about 390,000 clones, 88% seen once. This specimen was peripheral blood, taken in a trial of Ad26.COV2.S vaccine versus placebo. These receptors were taken from a person between 18 and 65 years old who received the Ad26.COV2.S COVID-19 vaccine or a placebo. Both conserved end residues are part of each CDR3. Fields, in order: V gene, clone size, D gene, J gene, CDR3 DNA, CDR3 protein. The D gene is left open where the match is weak. Where a row states a size, it is once, few, many or the class of an expanded clone; other rows omit it.

v_call: TRBV7-2
clone_size: once
d_call: NA
j_call: TRBJ1-4
cdr3_nt: TGTGCCAGCAGCTTAGATCGGGGCTTTAGCAACTACGGTGAAAAACTGTTTTTT
cdr3_aa: CASSLDRGFSNYGEKLFF

v_call: TRBV7-2
clone_size: once
d_call: NA
j_call: TRBJ2-5
cdr3_nt: TGTGCCAGCAGCTTGGGGGACAAGAAGACCCAGTACTTC
cdr3_aa: CASSLGDKKTQYF

v_call: TRBV5-1
clone_size: NA
d_call: TRBD1
j_call: TRBJ1-2
cdr3_nt: TGCGCCAGCAGCTTGGAGACAGGGTCTATTAGCTACACCTTC
cdr3_aa: CASSLETGSISYTF

v_call: TRBV6-2/TRBV6-3
clone_size: NA
d_call: TRBD2
j_call: TRBJ2-1
cdr3_nt: TGTGCCAGCAGTTACTCAACGTCCGGGGGGGTATACAATGAGCAGTTCTTC
cdr3_aa: CASSYSTSGGVYNEQFF

v_call: TRBV9
clone_size: NA
d_call: TRBD2
j_call: TRBJ2-3
cdr3_nt: TGTGCCAGCAGCGTAGGCCTAGCGGGGGATCCTAGCACAGATACGCAGTATTTT
cdr3_aa: CASSVGLAGDPSTDTQYF

v_call: TRBV3-1/TRBV3-2
clone_size: once
d_call: TRBD1
j_call: TRBJ1-4
cdr3_nt: TGTGCCAGCAGCCTACGACAGGGTGGAGTTGGAGAAAAACTGTTTTTT
cdr3_aa: CASSLRQGGVGEKLFF

v_call: TRBV4-1
clone_size: NA
d_call: NA
j_call: TRBJ1-2
cdr3_nt: TGCGCCAGCAGCCGACTTTCCGCGGGGGGGAACTATGGCTACACCTTC
cdr3_aa: CASSRLSAGGNYGYTF

v_call: TRBV27
clone_size: NA
d_call: NA
j_call: TRBJ2-7
cdr3_nt: TGTGCCAGCAGTTTTGGACAGTACTACGAGCAGTACTTC
cdr3_aa: CASSFGQYYEQYF

v_call: TRBV7-2
clone_size: NA
d_call: NA
j_call: TRBJ2-3
cdr3_nt: TGTGCCAGCAGCTTAGATGAGGAGTGGAGGCACACAGATACGCAGTATTTT
cdr3_aa: CASSLDEEWRHTDTQYF

v_call: TRBV2
clone_size: NA
d_call: TRBD1
j_call: TRBJ1-2
cdr3_nt: TGTGCCAGCAGGGCAGGGGGAACTAACTATGGCTACACCTTC
cdr3_aa: CASRAGGTNYGYTF

v_call: TRBV3-1/TRBV3-2
clone_size: NA
d_call: TRBD2
j_call: TRBJ2-1
cdr3_nt: TGTGCCAGCAGCCAGTCAAAGCGGGGGGGATACAATGAGCAGTTCTTC
cdr3_aa: CASSQSKRGGYNEQFF

v_call: TRBV27
clone_size: NA
d_call: NA
j_call: TRBJ2-7
cdr3_nt: TGTGCCAGCAGTTCAATAGGACGGGAGCAGTACTTC
cdr3_aa: CASSSIGREQYF

v_call: TRBV5-1
clone_size: NA
d_call: NA
j_call: TRBJ2-1
cdr3_nt: TGCGCCAGCAGCACCGGAAGGTACAATGAGCAGTTCTTC
cdr3_aa: CASSTGRYNEQFF

v_call: TRBV27
clone_size: NA
d_call: NA
j_call: TRBJ1-2
cdr3_nt: TGTGCCAGCAGTTTAGCCGGAACCTATGGCTACACCTTC
cdr3_aa: CASSLAGTYGYTF

v_call: TRBV10-2
clone_size: NA
d_call: TRBD2
j_call: TRBJ2-5
cdr3_nt: TGCGCCAGCAGTGCGGGGGGGAATGCAGAGACCCAGTACTTC
cdr3_aa: CASSAGGNAETQYF

v_call: TRBV18
clone_size: NA
d_call: NA
j_call: TRBJ2-1
cdr3_nt: TGTGCCAGCTCACTAGGTAACAGGGATTGGAATGAGCAGTTCTTC
cdr3_aa: CASSLGNRDWNEQFF

v_call: TRBV10-1
clone_size: NA
d_call: NA
j_call: TRBJ2-1
cdr3_nt: TGCGCCTCCTCTGACCCCGCGACGGGGAATGAGCAGTTCTTC
cdr3_aa: CASSDPATGNEQFF